The 3 T cell receptor beta chains below all came from one sample that was sequenced in a study of blood T cells in healthy people across ages. The use of a sample-barcoded 5' primer and a J-beta primer mix characterized a second PCR of roughly 6 to 11 cycles. TCRdb analysed the 5' RACE reads with MiXCR anew, one entry per CDR3 protein. The profile covers some 700,000 distinct CDR3 sequences, with about 24% appearing a single time and about 22% taken by the ten largest. Sequences were obtained from blood. The receptors derive from a man aged 70-80 years in good health.

This clonotype was detected a few times. The chain uses TRBV7-2 and TRBJ2-5, with D uncertain. V shed 6 bases and J shed 4 bases, with 9 bases lying between them. Germline lookup yields CDR1 SGHTA and CDR2 FQGNSA. The CDR3 length is 12 residues. This chain's CDR3 is CASRNTRETQYF. The DNA for the CDR3 is TGTGCCAGCAGAAACACCCGAGAGACCCAGTACTTC.

This clonotype was seen at least ten times. The chain carries TRBV5-5 and TRBJ2-3; possibly TRBD1 for D (6 bases). The germline V gene encodes CDR1 SGHKS and CDR2 YYEKEE (reference sequence). This CDR3 is 15 amino acids long. V shed 2 bases and J shed 4 bases, with 14 bases lying between them. The CDR3 protein is CASSFNRAKSDTQYF. CDR3 DNA: TGTGCCAGCAGCTTCAACAGGGCTAAATCAGATACGCAGTATTTT. The full variable domain, with the rest looked up from reference TRBV5-5 and TRBJ2-3, is DAGVTQSPTHLIKTRGQQVTLRCSPISGHKSVSWYQQVLGQGPQFIFQYYEKEERGRGNFPDRFSARQFPNYSSELNVNALLLGDSALYLCASSFNRAKSDTQYFGPGTRLTVL.

This clonotype was detected only a few times. The chain has TRBV7-2 and TRBJ1-4; D is perhaps TRBD1 (5 bases). Germline lookup yields CDR1 SGHTA and CDR2 FQGNSA. The V and J ends lost 4 bases and 8 bases respectively, with 11 bases between them. This CDR3 region has 13 residues. DNA for the CDR3: TGTGCCAGCAGCTCACCCGGGGGAGAAAAACTGTTTTTT. This encodes CASSSPGGEKLFF.